The rows below give T cell receptor beta chains drawn from one sample of a study of neurological immune-mediated disorders. MiXCR was run by TCRdb on the 5' RACE reads, yielding one entry per CDR3 protein. The table shows approximately 89,000 distinct CDR3 sequences, with around 13% occurring only once. The specimen sequenced was PBMCs. These receptors originate from a female donor with HTLV-1-associated myelopathy (HAM/TSP). Both conserved end residues are part of each CDR3. The D gene is left open where the match is weak. Rows may omit the clone size; those that give it use once, few, many or a size class.

clone size: many
J gene: TRBJ2-1
V gene: TRBV3-1
D gene: NA
CDR3 DNA: TGTGCCAGCAGCCAAGTCGATGAGCAGTTCTTC
CDR3 protein: CASSQVDEQFF

clone size: few
J gene: TRBJ2-7
V gene: TRBV7-2
D gene: TRBD2
CDR3 DNA: TGTGCCAGCAGCCCCCGGGGTAGCGGGGAATACGAGCAGTACTTC
CDR3 protein: CASSPRGSGEYEQYF

clone size: many
J gene: TRBJ2-5
V gene: TRBV5-1
D gene: NA
CDR3 DNA: TGCGCCAGCAGCTTCCAGGCGGGACTCCAGAAAGAGACCCAGTACTTC
CDR3 protein: CASSFQAGLQKETQYF

clone size: many
J gene: TRBJ2-2
V gene: TRBV11-2
D gene: NA
CDR3 DNA: TGTGCCAGCAGCTGGGCGACGAACACCGGGGAGCTGTTTTTT
CDR3 protein: CASSWATNTGELFF

clone size: many
J gene: TRBJ2-3
V gene: TRBV20-1
D gene: NA
CDR3 DNA: TGCAGTGCTATGGGCCGGGGCACAGATACGCAGTATTTT
CDR3 protein: CSAMGRGTDTQYF

clone size: many
J gene: TRBJ1-6
V gene: TRBV5-1
D gene: NA
CDR3 DNA: TGCGCCAGCAGCTTTGGCACTTACTATTCACCCCTCCACTTT
CDR3 protein: CASSFGTYYSPLHF

clone size: NA
J gene: TRBJ2-7
V gene: TRBV7-9
D gene: NA
CDR3 DNA: TGTGCCAGCAGGAGTACCGGGAAGCCCTACGAGCAGTACTTC
CDR3 protein: CASRSTGKPYEQYF

clone size: many
J gene: TRBJ2-5
V gene: TRBV29-1
D gene: TRBD2
CDR3 DNA: TGCAGCGTTAAGGGGACTAGCGGGGGGGCGGTGGAGACCCAGTACTTC
CDR3 protein: CSVKGTSGGAVETQYF

clone size: many
J gene: TRBJ2-3
V gene: TRBV7-7
D gene: NA
CDR3 DNA: TGTGCCAGCAGCAAAAGCCTCAGGGATACTAGCACAGATACGCAGTATTTT
CDR3 protein: CASSKSLRDTSTDTQYF

clone size: many
J gene: TRBJ2-3
V gene: TRBV7-3
D gene: TRBD2
CDR3 DNA: TGTGCCAGCAGCTCATTGGGACTAGAGGCAGATACGCAGTATTTT
CDR3 protein: CASSSLGLEADTQYF

clone size: many
J gene: TRBJ2-7
V gene: TRBV10-3
D gene: NA
CDR3 DNA: TGTGCCATCAGTGAGGGGGACGGGCTATCCTACGAGCAGTACTTC
CDR3 protein: CAISEGDGLSYEQYF

clone size: many
J gene: TRBJ2-7
V gene: TRBV20-1
D gene: TRBD2
CDR3 DNA: TGCAGTGCTACTGGGGGGGGTCCCCCTACCTACGAGCAGTACTTC
CDR3 protein: CSATGGGPPTYEQYF

clone size: many
J gene: TRBJ2-1
V gene: TRBV10-3
D gene: TRBD1
CDR3 DNA: TGTGCCGCGAAGACAGGGAACTACAATGAGCAGTTCTTC
CDR3 protein: CAAKTGNYNEQFF

clone size: many
J gene: TRBJ1-1
V gene: TRBV6-6
D gene: NA
CDR3 DNA: TGTGCCAGCAGGGGCCTTGTGGACCCTGAAGCTTTCTTT
CDR3 protein: CASRGLVDPEAFF

clone size: NA
J gene: TRBJ2-6
V gene: TRBV5-6
D gene: NA
CDR3 DNA: NA
CDR3 protein: CASSFYICSARVSSAGANVLTF

clone size: many
J gene: TRBJ1-2
V gene: TRBV20-1
D gene: TRBD1
CDR3 DNA: TGCAGTGCACAACAGGGGGCCTCTTCGTATGGCTACACCTTC
CDR3 protein: CSAQQGASSYGYTF

clone size: many
J gene: TRBJ2-5
V gene: TRBV4-2
D gene: TRBD2
CDR3 DNA: TGTGCCAGCAGCCGTACTGGACTAGCGGGGGCCGCAAAACCCCAAGAGACCCAGTACTTC
CDR3 protein: CASSRTGLAGAAKPQETQYF

clone size: many
J gene: TRBJ2-2
V gene: TRBV10-1
D gene: NA
CDR3 DNA: TGCGCCAGCAGTGCCGAGCCGGGGACCGGGGAGCTGTTTTTT
CDR3 protein: CASSAEPGTGELFF

clone size: NA
J gene: TRBJ2-2
V gene: TRBV7-3
D gene: TRBD2
CDR3 DNA: TGTGCCAGCAGCTTCACGGGAGGAGGGGACCCGAACACCGGGGAGCTGTTTTTT
CDR3 protein: CASSFTGGGDPNTGELFF

clone size: many
J gene: TRBJ1-1
V gene: TRBV5-1
D gene: NA
CDR3 DNA: TGCGCCAGCAATACAGGACGCCCTTTGAACACTGAAGCTTTCTTT
CDR3 protein: CASNTGRPLNTEAFF

clone size: many
J gene: TRBJ2-1
V gene: TRBV5-6
D gene: NA
CDR3 DNA: TGTGCCAGCAGCATAAATAGACTTGAGCAGTTCTTC
CDR3 protein: CASSINRLEQFF

clone size: many
J gene: TRBJ1-4
V gene: TRBV5-1
D gene: TRBD1
CDR3 DNA: TGCGCCAGCAGCTTGGGGACAGGCTATTCAACTAATGAAAAACTGTTTTTT
CDR3 protein: CASSLGTGYSTNEKLFF

clone size: many
J gene: TRBJ2-6
V gene: TRBV9
D gene: TRBD1
CDR3 DNA: TGTGCCAGCAGCGTGGGACTCGGAAGGGGACAGGGAGGCTCTGGGGCCAACGTCCTGACTTTC
CDR3 protein: CASSVGLGRGQGGSGANVLTF

clone size: many
J gene: TRBJ1-1
V gene: TRBV20-1
D gene: NA
CDR3 DNA: TGCAGTGCTAGAGATCGGGTCAACACTGAAGCTTTCTTT
CDR3 protein: CSARDRVNTEAFF

clone size: many
J gene: TRBJ2-3
V gene: TRBV11-2
D gene: NA
CDR3 DNA: TGTGCCAGCAGCCCCTCAGGGGGGCCCGCGGCGAAGACGCAGTATTTT
CDR3 protein: CASSPSGGPAAKTQYF

clone size: NA
J gene: TRBJ2-3
V gene: TRBV20-1
D gene: NA
CDR3 DNA: TGCAGTGCAAGAGCCACGGATACGCAGTATTTT
CDR3 protein: CSARATDTQYF

clone size: few
J gene: TRBJ2-2
V gene: TRBV30
D gene: NA
CDR3 DNA: TGTGCCTGGGCAGAGGATCCCACCGGGGAGCTGTTTTTT
CDR3 protein: CAWAEDPTGELFF

clone size: many
J gene: TRBJ2-3
V gene: TRBV5-1
D gene: TRBD2
CDR3 DNA: TGCGCCAGCAGCTCCTTAGCGGGGAACACAGATACGCAGTATTTT
CDR3 protein: CASSSLAGNTDTQYF

clone size: many
J gene: TRBJ1-5
V gene: TRBV6-5
D gene: TRBD1
CDR3 DNA: TGTGCCAGCAGTTCACCAGGACAGGGGGCGTTAGCGCCCCAGCATTTT
CDR3 protein: CASSSPGQGALAPQHF

clone size: many
J gene: TRBJ2-5
V gene: TRBV2
D gene: NA
CDR3 DNA: TGTGCCAGCAGTGGCAGCCTATGGGGGACCCAGTACTTC
CDR3 protein: CASSGSLWGTQYF

clone size: many
J gene: TRBJ2-3
V gene: TRBV3-1
D gene: NA
CDR3 DNA: TGTGCCAGCAGCCAAGACGTTTCAGATACGCAGTATTTT
CDR3 protein: CASSQDVSDTQYF

clone size: NA
J gene: TRBJ2-1
V gene: TRBV28
D gene: NA
CDR3 DNA: TGTGCCAGCAGTCTAGTAGAAGGGGGGATATACAATGAGCAGTTCTTC
CDR3 protein: CASSLVEGGIYNEQFF

clone size: many
J gene: TRBJ1-1
V gene: TRBV20-1
D gene: TRBD1
CDR3 DNA: TGCAGTGCGAGAGGGACAGGAGGGGAGGACACTGAAGCTTTCTTT
CDR3 protein: CSARGTGGEDTEAFF

clone size: NA
J gene: TRBJ2-1
V gene: TRBV5-1
D gene: NA
CDR3 DNA: TGCGCCAGCTCTCGGGGGCGCGATGAGCAGTTCTTC
CDR3 protein: CASSRGRDEQFF

clone size: many
J gene: TRBJ2-1
V gene: TRBV12-3/TRBV12-4
D gene: TRBD2
CDR3 DNA: TGTGCCAGCAGCGGACTAGCGGAATACAATGAGCAGTTCTTC
CDR3 protein: CASSGLAEYNEQFF

clone size: many
J gene: TRBJ2-1
V gene: TRBV29-1
D gene: TRBD1
CDR3 DNA: TGCAGCGTGGACCGACGAGGGGGCAAAAATGAGCAGTTCTTC
CDR3 protein: CSVDRRGGKNEQFF

clone size: many
J gene: TRBJ2-3
V gene: TRBV7-9
D gene: NA
CDR3 DNA: TGTGCCAGCAGCTTAGATGGGGGAGGCACAGATACGCAGTATTTT
CDR3 protein: CASSLDGGGTDTQYF

clone size: many
J gene: TRBJ2-6
V gene: TRBV2
D gene: NA
CDR3 DNA: TGTGCCAGCAGGACCCCAGGAGTCTCTGGGGCCAACGTCCTGACTTTC
CDR3 protein: CASRTPGVSGANVLTF

clone size: NA
J gene: TRBJ2-2
V gene: TRBV5-1
D gene: TRBD2
CDR3 DNA: TGCGCCAGCAGCGCGGGGACTAGCGGTGGGGAGCTGTTTTTT
CDR3 protein: CASSAGTSGGELFF

clone size: NA
J gene: TRBJ2-3
V gene: TRBV6-5
D gene: NA
CDR3 DNA: TGTGCCAATAGTTACGGGAGTACAGATACGCAGTATTTT
CDR3 protein: CANSYGSTDTQYF

clone size: many
J gene: TRBJ2-5
V gene: TRBV7-9
D gene: NA
CDR3 DNA: TGTGCCAGCAGTTCCCTTTATCGGGGCCCCAAAGAGACCCAGTACTTC
CDR3 protein: CASSSLYRGPKETQYF

clone size: NA
J gene: TRBJ2-7
V gene: TRBV27
D gene: NA
CDR3 DNA: TGTGCCAGTCATAACCGGCCTCACGAGCAGTACTTC
CDR3 protein: CASHNRPHEQYF

clone size: many
J gene: TRBJ2-7
V gene: TRBV12-3/TRBV12-4
D gene: TRBD2
CDR3 DNA: TGTGCCAGCAGCCAGCTCGGACTAGCGGGGTCCGAGCAGTACTTC
CDR3 protein: CASSQLGLAGSEQYF

clone size: NA
J gene: TRBJ2-7
V gene: TRBV15
D gene: NA
CDR3 DNA: TGTGCCACCAGCAGAGATAGGAAACAATCCTCAGGCGAGCAGTACTTC
CDR3 protein: CATSRDRKQSSGEQYF

clone size: many
J gene: TRBJ2-1
V gene: TRBV12-3/TRBV12-4
D gene: TRBD2
CDR3 DNA: TGTGCCAGCAGTTTGATCGGGGGGGCTTACAATGAGCAGTTCTTC
CDR3 protein: CASSLIGGAYNEQFF

clone size: many
J gene: TRBJ2-7
V gene: TRBV28
D gene: NA
CDR3 DNA: TGTGCCAGCAGGCCAGGACAGACTTACGAGCAGTACTTC
CDR3 protein: CASRPGQTYEQYF

clone size: many
J gene: TRBJ1-6
V gene: TRBV4-2
D gene: NA
CDR3 DNA: TGTGCCAGCAGCCAAGATCAGAGGGGAATAAATTCACCCCTCCACTTT
CDR3 protein: CASSQDQRGINSPLHF

clone size: NA
J gene: TRBJ2-7
V gene: TRBV5-1
D gene: NA
CDR3 DNA: TGCGCCAGCAGCCGCGGACAGCCAGGGATCGGCGAGCAGTACTTC
CDR3 protein: CASSRGQPGIGEQYF

clone size: many
J gene: TRBJ2-3
V gene: TRBV24-1
D gene: TRBD2
CDR3 DNA: TGTGCCACCAGTGATCCTAGCGGGGGCTTAGATACGCAGTATTTT
CDR3 protein: CATSDPSGGLDTQYF

clone size: many
J gene: TRBJ2-5
V gene: TRBV6-5
D gene: TRBD1
CDR3 DNA: TGTGCCAGCAGCGAAACAGCGGGACAGGGGGCAAGGATGACCCAGTACTTC
CDR3 protein: CASSETAGQGARMTQYF

clone size: many
J gene: TRBJ2-2
V gene: TRBV2
D gene: NA
CDR3 DNA: TGTGCCAGCAGTGTTGGGACGGCGAACACCGGGGAGCTGTTTTTT
CDR3 protein: CASSVGTANTGELFF

clone size: many
J gene: TRBJ1-1
V gene: TRBV20-1
D gene: NA
CDR3 DNA: TGCAGTGCTAGAGTTAACCTAAACACTGAAGCTTTCTTT
CDR3 protein: CSARVNLNTEAFF